This T cell receptor (beta chain) was documented in a study of T cell changes during pregnancy in multiple sclerosis. Assay: immunoSEQ multiplex PCR; the TCRdb copy retains only in-frame clones and omits some. The sample includes 35,000 to 45,000 clones, 80% to 95% of them seen just once. CDR1 is KGHSH and CDR2 is LQKENI in the germline V gene. CDR3 length: 15 residues. V lost 2 bases to trimming and J lost 1 base, with 9 bases between them. The V call is TRBV18, the J call TRBJ1-5; D is uncertain. This TCR came from a female donor in good health, enrolled as a control in a pregnancy study. The starting material was CD4+ T cells from peripheral blood mononuclear cells, obtained after pregnancy. The CDR3 DNA sequence: TGTGCCAGCTCACCAAGTTCAGTAAGCAATCAGCCCCAGCATTTT. It specifies CASSPSSVSNQPQHF.